This T cell receptor beta chain came from a study of shared clonotypes between healthy human individuals. Only in-frame clones appear in the TCRdb table, and some are missing; sequencing was by immunoSEQ multiplex PCR. This table holds over a million clones, 75% found once. The CDR3 has 17 residues. Germline CDR1 is MNHEY and CDR2 is SMNVEV (reference sequence). Between the trimmed V and J ends, which lost 3 bases and 2 bases, there was a span of 18 bases. The J gene is TRBJ2-3, the V gene TRBV27; tentatively, D is TRBD1 (5 bases). The sample was memory CD4+ T cells sorted from blood. Subset indicated: CD45RA-negative fraction. The TCR comes from a man aged 18 to 35 in good health. DNA for the CDR3: TGTGCCAGCAGTTTCTATACCCCGGACACCGCCACAGATACGCAGTATTTT. Encoded protein: CASSFYTPDTATDTQYF.